This is a list of T cell receptor beta chains from one sample in a study of monozygotic twins with inflammatory bowel disease. TCRdb reprocessed the 5' RACE reads, keeping one entry per CDR3 protein, no DNA. Its table lists 150,000 to 200,000 distinct CDR3 sequences. Sequenced sample: blood. These receptors all stem from a human donor with ulcerative colitis or Crohn's disease, or a healthy co-twin of an affected twin (not recorded which). Each CDR3 is given with its conserved first and last residue.

V gene,CDR3 length,J gene,CDR3 protein
TRBV5-6,13,TRBJ2-1,CASSSGVRDEQFF
TRBV10-3,15,TRBJ2-3,CAISETSGRIDTQYF
TRBV20-1,13,TRBJ1-5,CSAIGGGGQPQHF
TRBV6-4,15,TRBJ2-5,CASSAASGIGETQYF
TRBV20-1,13,TRBJ1-2,CSALPGGEYGYTF
TRBV6-5,13,TRBJ2-5,CASSRSSQETQYF
TRBV5-1,20,TRBJ2-1,CASSPSKKTRVAGDGDEQFF
TRBV5-1,14,TRBJ1-2,CASTPSAGNYGYTF
TRBV15,16,TRBJ1-2,CATSRDPGSGDYGYTF
TRBV5-6,15,TRBJ2-7,CASSLERYLPYEQYF
TRBV5-1,16,TRBJ2-2,CASSLAVLSNTGDLFF
TRBV7-3,15,TRBJ2-3,CASSLTGLAGDTQYF
TRBV29-1,14,TRBJ2-3,CSVELFTNTDTQYF
TRBV20-1,15,TRBJ2-1,CSARGGSLSYNEQFF
TRBV19,15,TRBJ1-4,CASSQTTGGNEKLFF
TRBV12-3/TRBV12-4,14,TRBJ1-2,CASSYTGGGYGYTF
TRBV7-6,15,TRBJ2-1,CASSQQPGPEYEQFF
TRBV21-1,16,TRBJ2-1,CASSKEGPLIYNEQFF
TRBV29-1,19,TRBJ2-7,CSVDGLGLAGGHNSYEQYF
TRBV5-1,14,TRBJ2-7,CASSLVFRSYEQYF
TRBV5-1,13,TRBJ2-3,CASSLKLSDTQYF
TRBV7-2,15,TRBJ2-3,CASSLEGQSTDTQYF
TRBV28,14,TRBJ2-3,CASSRRVSTDTQYF
TRBV5-6,16,TRBJ2-3,CASSPTGLAGIDTQYF
TRBV7-9,15,TRBJ1-5,CASSLNVGGSQPQHF
TRBV30,12,TRBJ2-1,CAWSETSFEQFF
TRBV7-3,15,TRBJ2-3,CASSPPGTGRDTQYF
TRBV29-1,13,TRBJ2-7,CSVEDRAGNEQYF
TRBV5-6,16,TRBJ2-1,CASTLPLTSGNNEQFF
TRBV7-2,17,TRBJ2-7,CASSLARGQGANYEQYF
TRBV6-5,13,TRBJ2-5,CASSPGQKETQYF
TRBV5-1,16,TRBJ2-1,CASSNRDTLNYNEQFF
TRBV6-5,14,TRBJ2-7,CASSYSVTPYEQYF
TRBV5-1,15,TRBJ1-4,CASSRAGGENGELFF
TRBV7-6,16,TRBJ2-1,CASSLESGTSYNEQFF
TRBV19,17,TRBJ2-3,CASSTPLAGSFTDTQYF
TRBV28,15,TRBJ2-5,CASTLLRDLQETQYF
TRBV12-3/TRBV12-4,14,TRBJ2-7,CASRIAGGPNEQYF
TRBV7-9,16,TRBJ2-2,CASSFLLAGLTGELFF
TRBV6-4,13,TRBJ1-2,CASSAKGISGYTF
TRBV19,12,TRBJ1-6,CASNPPEGGLHF
TRBV4-3,19,TRBJ2-3,CASSQEGTSGRALTDTQYF
TRBV30,13,TRBJ2-2,CAWSVLWTGELFF
TRBV20-1,13,TRBJ2-5,CSAGPLGQGTQYF
TRBV20-1,15,TRBJ2-1,CSAELGRSSYNEQFF
TRBV9,15,TRBJ2-5,CASSVVGTLRETQYF
TRBV15,17,TRBJ2-7,CATSRDRPGTVSYEQYF
TRBV5-1,18,TRBJ2-7,CASSPGLAGGPWAYEQYF
TRBV11-2,15,TRBJ2-5,CASTQAGGYQETQYF